Presented here are 13 T cell receptor beta chains from one specimen sequenced in a study of prognosis after radiotherapy for stage I lung cancer. CDR3 of TCR beta was amplified from genomic DNA via a two-round multiplex PCR. First-round PCR amplification was performed with primers specific to each TRBV and TRBJ gene. From the multiplex PCR reads, TCRdb called clonotypes with MiXCR, one entry per CDR3 protein. Of over 11,000 distinct CDR3 sequences in the sample, approximately 30% were seen once. Source: PBMCs, taken before or after stereotactic body radiation therapy (not recorded which). These TCRs come from a donor aged 50 or older with non-small cell lung cancer.

The chain has TRBV27 and TRBJ1-5; unclear D gene. The V end was cut by 2 bases, the J end by 6 bases, with 8 bases between. The CDR3 consists of 13 residues. The V gene's germline CDR1 is MNHEY and CDR2 SMNVEV (reference sequence). The CDR3 here is CASSLAFGQPQHF. CDR3 nucleotide sequence: TGTGCCAGCAGTTTAGCGTTCGGTCAGCCCCAGCATTTT.

In its sample, this clonotype is medium-sized (0.01 to 0.1%). This chain links TRBV27 with TRBJ1-5, with TRBD1 matching over 9 bases. The CDR3 contains 15 residues. Germline V lookup: CDR1 MNHEY, CDR2 SMNVEV (reference sequence). The ends lost 5 bases at V and 4 bases at J; junction bases unmatched: 6. DNA for the CDR3: TGTGCCAGCAGTCCCCTCGGGACAGGGAATCAGCCCCAGCATTTT. Translating gives CASSPLGTGNQPQHF.

At least ten counts were recorded for this clonotype. The V and J genes are TRBV28 and TRBJ2-1; 8 nucleotides line up with TRBD2. V lost 5 bases to trimming and J lost 5 bases; unmatched junction nucleotides: 8. This CDR3 contains 15 residues. Germline V gene lookup returns CDR1 MDHEN and CDR2 SYDVKM. CDR3 sequence: CASSPGGVINNEQFF. CDR3 DNA: TGTGCCAGCAGTCCCGGGGGGGTAATCAACAATGAGCAGTTCTTC. The full variable domain, in which reference TRBV28 and TRBJ2-1 provide the parts outside the CDR3, is DVKVTQSSRYLVKRTGEKVFLECVQDMDHENMFWYRQDPGLGLRLIYFSYDVKMKEKGDIPEGYSVSREKKERFSLILESASTNQTSMYLCASSPGGVINNEQFFGPGTRLTVL.

This clonotype occurred many times. The chain carries TRBV29-1 and TRBJ2-7; 9 bases map to TRBD1. Germline values: CDR1 SQVTM, CDR2 ANQGSEA. The CDR3 covers 12 residues. Trimming took 6 bases from V and 5 from J; bases not matched to a gene: 5. The CDR3: CSVGTGTDEQYF. CDR3 in DNA: TGCAGCGTGGGGACAGGGACGGACGAGCAGTACTTC.

This clonotype was recorded many times. This chain links TRBV4-1 with TRBJ1-5, with 8 bases matching TRBD1. The CDR3 totals 16 residues. The V segment lost 4 bases and the J segment 0 bases; nucleotides outside the gene matches: 5. Germline CDR1 MGHRA, CDR2 YSYEKL. The DNA for the CDR3 is TGCGCCAGCAGCCGCACAGGGGGTCTTAGCAATCAGCCCCAGCATTTT. Translating it yields CASSRTGGLSNQPQHF.

At least ten counts were recorded for this clonotype. V usage is TRBV18 and J usage is TRBJ1-3; 7 nucleotides line up with TRBD1. In germline, CDR1 is KGHSH, CDR2 LQKENI. The junction had 9 bases not matched to a gene; V was cut back by 6 bases and J by 1 base. The CDR3 covers 16 residues. The CDR3 DNA follows: TGTGCCAGCTCGGAAACGACAGGGCTGTCTGGAAACACCATATATTTT. Translated, it gives CASSETTGLSGNTIYF.

As regards this clonotype: A far larger clone is one nucleotide away, so this likely arose from a read error. This chain connects TRBV15 to TRBJ2-1, with 7 bases lining up with TRBD2. Germline assignment: CDR1 LNHNV and CDR2 YYDKDF (reference sequence). The CDR3 is made up of 12 amino acids. Germline trimming cut 8 bases from V and 10 bases from J; bases unmatched to any gene: 8. The CDR3 DNA sequence: TGTGCCACCGGGACTACCCGCTACGAGCAGTTCTTC. It translates to CATGTTRYEQFF.

This clonotype was seen repeatedly, ten times or more. The chain has TRBV10-3 and TRBJ1-5, with TRBD1 matching over 7 bases. Germline CDR1 is ENHRY and CDR2 is SYGVKD. The CDR3 sequence is 15 residues long. The V segment lost 0 bases and the J segment 5 bases; nucleotides outside the gene matches: 4. The CDR3 loop is CAISESQGGDQPQHF. In DNA, the CDR3 is TGTGCCATCAGTGAGTCGCAGGGGGGGGATCAGCCCCAGCATTTT.

This clonotype is medium-sized (0.01 to 0.1%) within its sample. The chain links TRBV27 to TRBJ2-3; 7 bases map to TRBD1. The CDR3 is 15 amino acids. Germline loops: CDR1 MNHEY, CDR2 SMNVEV (reference sequence). J gave up 2 bases and V 5 bases, and 7 bases lay outside the gene matches. The DNA of the CDR3 is TGTGCCAGCAGTCGGGACAGCCTTTACACAGATACGCAGTATTTT. Its protein product is CASSRDSLYTDTQYF.

This clonotype qualifies as medium-sized. This rearrangement joins TRBV28 to TRBJ2-3, with D maybe TRBD2 (6 bases). The CDR3 has 15 residues. V gave up 6 bases and J gave up 0 bases, with 13 bases separating them. The germline V gene encodes CDR1 MDHEN and CDR2 SYDVKM. This CDR3 reads CASSVGGTSTDTQYF. Written as DNA, the CDR3 is TGTGCCAGCAGCGTAGGAGGGACTAGCACAGATACGCAGTATTTT.

The rearrangement joins TRBV5-1 to TRBJ1-4; D unclear. Between the trimmed V and J ends, which lost 4 bases and 10 bases, there was a span of 23 bases. CDR3 length equals 16 residues. Germline CDR1 and CDR2: SGHRS and YFSETQ. The CDR3 is CASSPVGIRPARKLFF. CDR3 nucleotides: TGCGCCAGCAGCCCGGTGGGTATCAGGCCCGCTCGAAAACTGTTTTTT. The full variable domain, completed using reference TRBV5-1 and TRBJ1-4, is KAGVTQTPRYLIKTRGQQVTLSCSPISGHRSVSWYQQTPGQGLQFLFEYFSETQRNKGNFPGRFSGRQFSNSRSEMNVSTLELGDSALYLCASSPVGIRPARKLFFGSGTQLSVL.

This clonotype was found many times. The chain recombines TRBV5-5 with TRBJ1-2; D gene uncertain. This CDR3 has 12 residues. The germline V gene encodes CDR1 SGHKS and CDR2 YYEKEE (reference sequence). V lost 4 bases and J lost 3, with 7 bases in between. The CDR3 loop is CASSTRYYGYTF. In DNA form, the CDR3 reads TGTGCCAGCAGCACTCGATACTATGGCTACACCTTC.

This clonotype was observed at least ten times. CDR3 sequence (DNA): TGTGCCAGCAATCGACAGGGTATAGGCTATGGCTACACCTTC. It encodes CASNRQGIGYGYTF. V gene TRBV28 combines with J gene TRBJ1-2; TRBD1 matches 7 bases. The junction had 9 bases not matched to a gene; V was cut back by 7 bases and J by 4 bases. The CDR3 is 14 amino acids. Germline CDR1 and CDR2: MDHEN and SYDVKM.